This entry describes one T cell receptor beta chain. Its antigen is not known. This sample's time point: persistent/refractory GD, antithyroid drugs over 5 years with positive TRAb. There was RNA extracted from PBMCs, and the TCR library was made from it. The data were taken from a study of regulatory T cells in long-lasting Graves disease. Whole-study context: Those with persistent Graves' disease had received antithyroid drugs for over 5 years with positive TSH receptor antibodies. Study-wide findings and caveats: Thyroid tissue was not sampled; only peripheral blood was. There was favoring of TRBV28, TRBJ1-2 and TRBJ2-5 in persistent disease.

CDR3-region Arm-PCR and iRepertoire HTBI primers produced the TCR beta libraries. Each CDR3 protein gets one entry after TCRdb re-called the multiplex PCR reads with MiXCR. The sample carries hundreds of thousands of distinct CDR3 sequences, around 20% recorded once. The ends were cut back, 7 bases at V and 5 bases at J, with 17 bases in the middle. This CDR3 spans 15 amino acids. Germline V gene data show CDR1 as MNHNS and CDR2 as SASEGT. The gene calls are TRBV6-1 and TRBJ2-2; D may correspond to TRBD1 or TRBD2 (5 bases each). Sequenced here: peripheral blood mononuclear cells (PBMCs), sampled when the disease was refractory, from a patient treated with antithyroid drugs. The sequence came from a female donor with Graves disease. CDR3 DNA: TGTGCCAGCACTCCCGGGACGCGTTCGACCGGGGAGCTGTTTTTT. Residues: CASTPGTRSTGELFF.